This TCR beta chain stems from a study of blood T cell repertoires in COVID-19. The wider study: The origin of the acute and convalescent COVID-19 samples was the United States, Italy and Spain.

In the original workflow: Amplification of reference gene primers provided the estimated nucleated cell counts. Sequencing used immunoSEQ multiplex PCR; TCRdb keeps in-frame clones, though not all of them. V, J and clone size are taken as reported in that table, and D and trimming were inferred from the DNA itself. This repertoire shows a few hundred thousand clones, about 91% found once; its top ten account for 10%. Individuals drawn from under 30 US areas were about 18 to 100 years old. The clonotype comes from a man aged 18 to 30 with acute COVID-19. Sequencing input: PBMCs or T cells enriched from blood (not recorded which).

Here the CDR3 reads CAISLEGYYGYTF. The CDR3 DNA sequence: TGTGCCATCAGTCTAGAAGGATACTATGGCTACACCTTC. The V call is TRBV10-3, the J call TRBJ1-2; D ambiguous. Trimming pared 5 bases from V and 3 bases from J, leaving 10 bases between. This CDR3 is built from 13 residues. CDR1 and CDR2 from the germline V gene are ENHRY and SYGVKD.